These T cell receptor beta chains were read from a single sample in a study of shared clonotypes between healthy human individuals. Sequencing used immunoSEQ multiplex PCR; TCRdb keeps in-frame clones, though not all of them. Here the sample spans a few million clones, 90% to 97% being singletons. Sequenced sample: naive CD4+ T cells sorted from blood. Receptors originate from a man younger than 35 in good health. CDR3s include the opening cysteine and the closing phenylalanine or tryptophan. D genes are given only for firm matches. For some rows the clone size is stated as once, few or many, or as a class when expanded; others skip it.

>-|16|TRBJ2-5|TRBV9|-
CASSVGVVATQETQYF
TGTGCCAGCAGCGTAGGAGTGGTAGCGACCCAAGAGACCCAGTACTTC
>-|15|TRBJ1-3|TRBV25-1|TRBD1
CASSDDRDSGNTIYF
TGTGCCAGCAGTGACGACAGGGATTCTGGAAACACCATATATTTT
>-|15|TRBJ1-2|TRBV6-6|TRBD1
CASSHTQGTNYGYTF
TGTGCCAGCAGTCATACACAGGGGACCAACTATGGCTACACCTTC
>-|14|TRBJ2-7|TRBV5-1|-
CASSLNVGSYEQYF
TGCGCCAGCAGCTTGAATGTGGGCTCCTACGAGCAGTACTTC
>-|13|TRBJ2-7|TRBV6-1|TRBD2
CASSIAGVNEQYF
TGTGCCAGTTCAATAGCGGGAGTTAACGAGCAGTACTTC
>-|14|TRBJ2-1|TRBV5-4|TRBD1
CASSSGQAYNEQFF
TGTGCCAGCAGCTCTGGACAGGCCTACAATGAGCAGTTCTTC
>-|18|TRBJ2-7|TRBV15|-
CATSSGVSGQGRPYEQYF
TGTGCCACCAGCAGTGGCGTATCAGGACAAGGGCGCCCCTACGAGCAGTACTTC
>-|15|TRBJ2-7|TRBV18|TRBD1
CASAAPDRGMYEQYF
TGTGCCAGCGCCGCCCCGGACAGGGGGATGTACGAGCAGTACTTC
>-|16|TRBJ2-1|TRBV5-1|TRBD2
CASSLSLAGGPSEQFF
TGCGCCAGCAGCCTGAGCTTAGCGGGGGGACCGTCCGAGCAGTTCTTC
>-|16|TRBJ2-2|TRBV5-4|-
CASSFPGFKNTGELFF
TGTGCCAGCAGCTTCCCGGGATTTAAGAACACCGGGGAGCTGTTTTTT
>-|12|TRBJ2-3|TRBV28|TRBD1
CASSLRDRGFYF
TGTGCCAGCAGTTTAAGGGACAGGGGCTTCTATTTT
>once|16|TRBJ2-7|TRBV7-9|TRBD2
CASSLREGLAGSEQYF
TGTGCCAGCAGCTTAAGGGAGGGTCTAGCGGGGAGCGAGCAGTACTTC
>-|15|TRBJ2-7|TRBV7-2|TRBD1
CASSPRQGSSYEQYF
TGTGCCAGCAGCCCAAGACAGGGGTCCTCCTACGAGCAGTACTTC
>-|16|TRBJ1-4|TRBV18|-
CASSPNAQGTNEKLFF
TGTGCCAGCTCACCAAACGCCCAGGGGACTAATGAAAAACTGTTTTTT
>-|13|TRBJ2-2|TRBV9|-
CASSPRLSGELFF
TGTGCCAGCAGCCCCCGCCTGAGCGGGGAGCTGTTTTTT
>-|14|TRBJ1-2|TRBV11-2|TRBD1
CASSFGQGIYGYTF
TGTGCCAGCAGCTTCGGACAGGGAATCTATGGCTACACCTTC
>-|15|TRBJ2-7|TRBV19|-
CASSTTGNPSYEQYF
TGTGCCAGTAGTACCACAGGAAACCCGTCCTACGAGCAGTACTTC
>-|17|TRBJ2-1|TRBV4-1|TRBD2
CASSRSGRTSGDNEQFF
TGCGCCAGCAGCCGATCGGGTAGGACTAGCGGTGACAATGAGCAGTTCTTC
>-|15|TRBJ1-4|TRBV11-2|TRBD1
CASSPGTASNEKLFF
TGTGCCAGCAGCCCGGGGACAGCTTCTAATGAAAAACTGTTTTTT
>-|17|TRBJ1-5|TRBV21-1|-
CASSETRDRLLGQPQHF
TGTGCCAGCAGCGAAACCCGGGACAGGCTTTTGGGTCAGCCCCAGCATTTT
>-|15|TRBJ2-1|TRBV6-1|-
CASRLGGSAGNEQFF
TGTGCCAGCAGGCTGGGGGGCTCAGCGGGTAATGAGCAGTTCTTC
>-|13|TRBJ2-7|TRBV14|-
CASSQLGSYEQYF
TGTGCCAGCAGCCAACTGGGTTCCTACGAGCAGTACTTC
>-|12|TRBJ1-1|TRBV6-5|-
CASSSGGYWAFF
TGTGCCAGCAGTTCGGGGGGCTACTGGGCTTTCTTT
>-|17|TRBJ1-3|TRBV7-2|-
CASSSGYGGVNGNTIYF
TGTGCCAGCAGCTCAGGCTACGGAGGCGTGAATGGAAACACCATATATTTT
>-|14|TRBJ2-7|TRBV5-1|TRBD1
CASSFTGGRYEQYF
TGCGCCAGCAGCTTTACAGGGGGAAGGTACGAGCAGTACTTC